This T cell receptor beta chain was identified in a study of regulatory T cells in long-lasting Graves disease. This clonotype came up many times. This CDR3 is built from 15 residues. Germline CDR1 DFQATT, CDR2 SNEGSKA (reference sequence). The germline V and J ends were trimmed by 6 bases and 0 bases, with 14 bases remaining between them. As to time point: newly diagnosed GD, antithyroid drugs for less than 3 months. From RNA extracted from PBMCs, the TCR library was made. Libraries of TCR beta came from iRepertoire HTBI primers plus Arm-PCR of CDR3 regions. TCRdb passed the multiplex PCR reads through MiXCR, listing each CDR3 protein once. The repertoire holds about 540,000 distinct CDR3 sequences, with 13% as singletons. The sample was also linked to a second study, of T cells in Graves' hyperthyroidism and ophthalmopathy. That work contributes: Diagnoses were made from clinical symptoms, serum measures (thyroxine and TRAb), thyroid ultrasound and orbital computed tomography. First-round RT-PCR of the TCR CDR3 relied on the HTBI primer set.

The receptor was isolated from a man aged 30 to 39 with Graves disease. The chain has TRBV20-1 and TRBJ2-2, with no clear D. Specimen: peripheral blood mononuclear cells (PBMCs), collected at new diagnosis, from a patient treated with antithyroid drugs. CDR3 in amino acids: CSASTETSNTGELFF. CDR3 nucleotides: TGCAGTGCCTCAACCGAGACATCGAACACCGGGGAGCTGTTTTTT.